The TCR beta chain described here comes from a study of blood T cell repertoires in COVID-19. On the study more broadly: Sources were T cells, B-cell-depleted T cells, or PBMCs; the material itself was cDNA or gDNA.

The V end lost 3 bases, the J end lost 0 bases, and 10 bases lay between the germline ends. The germline CDR1 and CDR2 sequences are SGHAT and FQNNGV. The CDR3 loop spans 15 amino acids. Sequencing was performed with immunoSEQ multiplex PCR; in TCRdb, only in-frame clones are kept and a portion is missing. The profile shows hundreds of thousands of clones, roughly 89% of them singletons. The sequenced sample consisted of PBMCs or T cells enriched from blood (not recorded which). The sequence came from a man aged 35-49 years who had recovered from COVID-19. V gene TRBV11-2 combines with J gene TRBJ2-3, with a weak D call TRBD2 (5 bases). In DNA, the CDR3 is TGTGCCAGCAGCTTTCTCTGGACTAGCACAGATACGCAGTATTTT. It encodes CASSFLWTSTDTQYF.